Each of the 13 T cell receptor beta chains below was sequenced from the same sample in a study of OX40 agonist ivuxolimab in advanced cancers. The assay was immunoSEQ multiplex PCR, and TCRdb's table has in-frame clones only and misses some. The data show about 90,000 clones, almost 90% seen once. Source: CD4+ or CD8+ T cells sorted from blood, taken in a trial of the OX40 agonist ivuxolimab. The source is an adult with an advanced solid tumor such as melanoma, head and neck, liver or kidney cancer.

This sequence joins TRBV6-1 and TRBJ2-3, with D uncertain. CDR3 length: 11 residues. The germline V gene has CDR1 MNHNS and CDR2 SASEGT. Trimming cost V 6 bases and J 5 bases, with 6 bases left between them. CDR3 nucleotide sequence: TGTGCCAGCAGAGACGGAGATACGCAGTATTTT. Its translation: CASRDGDTQYF.

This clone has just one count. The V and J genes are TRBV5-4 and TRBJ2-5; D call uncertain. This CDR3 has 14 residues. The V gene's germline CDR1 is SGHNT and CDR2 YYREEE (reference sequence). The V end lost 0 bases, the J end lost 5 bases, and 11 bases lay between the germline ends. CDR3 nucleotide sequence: TGTGCCAGCAGCTTGGTTCCGGTTCCGGAGACCCAGTACTTC. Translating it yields CASSLVPVPETQYF. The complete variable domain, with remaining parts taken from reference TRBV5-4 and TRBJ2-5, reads ETGVTQSPTHLIKTRGQQVTLRCSSQSGHNTVSWYQQALGQGPQFIFQYYREEENGRGNFPPRFSGLQFPNYSSELNVNALELDDSALYLCASSLVPVPETQYFGPGTRLLVL.

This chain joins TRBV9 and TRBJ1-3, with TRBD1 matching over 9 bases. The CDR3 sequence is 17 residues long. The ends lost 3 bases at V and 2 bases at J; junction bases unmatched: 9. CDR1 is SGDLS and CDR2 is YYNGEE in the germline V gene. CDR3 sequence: CASSATGGRVPGNTIYF. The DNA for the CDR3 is TGTGCCAGCAGCGCGACAGGGGGAAGGGTGCCTGGAAACACCATATATTTT.

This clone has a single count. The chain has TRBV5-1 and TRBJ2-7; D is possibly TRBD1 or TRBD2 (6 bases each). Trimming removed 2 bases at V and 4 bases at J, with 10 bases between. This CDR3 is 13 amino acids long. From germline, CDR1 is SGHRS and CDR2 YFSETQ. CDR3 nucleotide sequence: TGCGCCAGCAGCTTAGGGGGGATTTACGAGCAGTACTTC. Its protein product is CASSLGGIYEQYF.

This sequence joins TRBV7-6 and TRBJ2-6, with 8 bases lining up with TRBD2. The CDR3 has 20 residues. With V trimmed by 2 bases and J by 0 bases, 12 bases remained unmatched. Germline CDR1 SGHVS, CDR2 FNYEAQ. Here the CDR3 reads CASSLFGLAGVSSGANVLTF. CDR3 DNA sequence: TGTGCCAGCAGCTTATTTGGGCTAGCGGGCGTTAGCTCTGGGGCCAACGTCCTGACTTTC.

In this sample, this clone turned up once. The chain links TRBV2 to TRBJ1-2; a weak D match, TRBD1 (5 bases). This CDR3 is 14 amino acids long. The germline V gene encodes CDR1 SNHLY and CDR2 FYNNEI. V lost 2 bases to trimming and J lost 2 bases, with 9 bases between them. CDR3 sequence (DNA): TGTGCCAGCAGTGAAAGGGAGGGGAACTATGGCTACACCTTC. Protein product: CASSEREGNYGYTF.

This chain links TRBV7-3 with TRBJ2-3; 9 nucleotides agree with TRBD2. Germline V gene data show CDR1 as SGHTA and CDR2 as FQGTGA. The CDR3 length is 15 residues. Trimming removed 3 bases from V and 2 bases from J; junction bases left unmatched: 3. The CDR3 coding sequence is TGTGCCAGCAGCTTGGCGGGAGGGCCCACAGATACGCAGTATTTT. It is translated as CASSLAGGPTDTQYF.

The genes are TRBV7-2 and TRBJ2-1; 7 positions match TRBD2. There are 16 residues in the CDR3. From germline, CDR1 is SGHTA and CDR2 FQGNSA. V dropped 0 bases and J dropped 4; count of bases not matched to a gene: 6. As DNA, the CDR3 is TGTGCCAGCAGCTTAGCCGCGGGACTAAATTACAATGAGCAGTTCTTC. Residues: CASSLAAGLNYNEQFF. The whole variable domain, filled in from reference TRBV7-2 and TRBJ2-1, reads GAGVSQSPSNKVTEKGKDVELRCDPISGHTALYWYRQSLGQGLEFLIYFQGNSAPDKSGLPSDRFSAERTGGSVSTLTIQRTQQEDSAVYLCASSLAAGLNYNEQFFGPGTRLTVL.

CDR3 in DNA: TGCAGCGCCGGGGACAGGGGAAAGAACACCGGGGAGCTGTTTTTT. It encodes CSAGDRGKNTGELFF. V and J are TRBV29-1 and TRBJ2-2, with 10 bases fitting TRBD1. The CDR3 consists of 15 residues. Germline lookup yields CDR1 SQVTM and CDR2 ANQGSEA. Trimming cost V 7 bases and J 1 base; bases outside gene matches: 6.

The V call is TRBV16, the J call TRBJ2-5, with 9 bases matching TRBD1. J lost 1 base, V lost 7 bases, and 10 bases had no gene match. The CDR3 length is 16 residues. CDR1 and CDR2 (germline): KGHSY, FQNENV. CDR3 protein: CASTKTGGKVQETQYF. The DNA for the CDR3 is TGTGCCAGCACCAAGACAGGGGGAAAAGTCCAAGAGACCCAGTACTTC.

CDR3 bases: TGTGCCAGCAGCTTGGGTCGAGGGGCGGTGAGCACTGAAGCTTTCTTT. Translated, it gives CASSLGRGAVSTEAFF. The chain combines TRBV5-6 with TRBJ1-1; TRBD1 might be the D (5 bases). Trimming cost V 0 bases and J 4 bases, with 16 bases left between them. Per germline, CDR1 SGHDT and CDR2 YYEEEE. The CDR3 sequence is 16 residues long.

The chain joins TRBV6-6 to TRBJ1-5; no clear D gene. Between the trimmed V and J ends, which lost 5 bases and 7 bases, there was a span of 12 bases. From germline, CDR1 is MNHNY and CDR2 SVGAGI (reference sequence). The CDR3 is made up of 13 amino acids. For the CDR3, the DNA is TGTGCCAGCAGTACAGACCTAGGCCAGCCCCAGCATTTT. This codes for CASSTDLGQPQHF.

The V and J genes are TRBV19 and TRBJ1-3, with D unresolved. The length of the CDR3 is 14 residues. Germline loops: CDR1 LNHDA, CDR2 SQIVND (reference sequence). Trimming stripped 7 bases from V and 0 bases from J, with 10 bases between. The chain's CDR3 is CASKAYFSGNTIYF. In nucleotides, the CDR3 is TGTGCCAGTAAGGCCTACTTCTCTGGAAACACCATATATTTT.